This T cell receptor (beta chain) was sequenced during a study of sequential checkpoint blockade in melanoma. As to treatment: randomized to nivolumab then ipilimumab (arm A) or the reverse (arm B). CDR3 length: 14 residues. Trimming cost V 5 bases and J 7 bases; bases outside gene matches: 6. In germline, CDR1 is LNHNV, CDR2 YYDKDF (reference sequence). TCRdb keeps only in-frame clones here, not all; method: immunoSEQ multiplex PCR. The table has 650 to 900 clones, 23% seen once; the top ten hold under 20%. The sequencing used tumor tissue (inferred from file names), collected from a patient given nivolumab and ipilimumab in sequence. J is TRBJ2-4 and V is TRBV15; 9 bases line up with TRBD2. The sequence derives from a human donor with melanoma. The CDR3 bases are TGTGCCACCAGCTCCGCGGGGGGGCCCAACATTCAGTACTTC. Amino acid sequence: CATSSAGGPNIQYF. The entire variable domain, with the rest obtained from reference TRBV15 and TRBJ2-4, is as follows: DAMVIQNPRYQVTQFGKPVTLSCSQTLNHNVMYWYQQKSSQAPKLLFHYYDKDFNNEADTPDNFQSRRPNTSFCFLDIRSPGLGDTAMYLCATSSAGGPNIQYFGAGTRLSVL.